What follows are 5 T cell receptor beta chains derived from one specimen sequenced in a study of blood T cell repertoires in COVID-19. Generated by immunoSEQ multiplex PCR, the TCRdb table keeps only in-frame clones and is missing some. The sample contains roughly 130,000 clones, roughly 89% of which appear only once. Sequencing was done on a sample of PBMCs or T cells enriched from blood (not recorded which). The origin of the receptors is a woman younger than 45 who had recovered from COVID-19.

CDR3 amino acids: CASSLRTGGEKLFF. CDR3 nucleotide sequence: TGTGCCAGCAGTTTAAGGACCGGAGGAGAAAAACTGTTTTTT. V is TRBV28 and J is TRBJ1-4; no definite D call. This CDR3 spans 14 amino acids. CDR1 is MDHEN and CDR2 is SYDVKM in the germline V gene. Trimming took off 2 bases at V and 8 bases at J, with 12 bases between the two ends.

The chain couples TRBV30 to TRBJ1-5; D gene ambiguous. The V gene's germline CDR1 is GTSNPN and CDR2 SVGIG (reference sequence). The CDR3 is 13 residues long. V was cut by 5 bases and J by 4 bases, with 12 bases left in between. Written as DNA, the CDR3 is TGTGCCTGGGGCATTACACCGAATCAGCCCCAGCATTTT. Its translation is CAWGITPNQPQHF.

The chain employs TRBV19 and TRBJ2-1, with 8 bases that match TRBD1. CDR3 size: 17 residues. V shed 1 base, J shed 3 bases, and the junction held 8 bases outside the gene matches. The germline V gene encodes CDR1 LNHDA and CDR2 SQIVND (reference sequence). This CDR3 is CASSIAPPGQVYNEQFF. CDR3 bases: TGTGCCAGTAGTATAGCCCCTCCGGGACAGGTCTACAATGAGCAGTTCTTC.

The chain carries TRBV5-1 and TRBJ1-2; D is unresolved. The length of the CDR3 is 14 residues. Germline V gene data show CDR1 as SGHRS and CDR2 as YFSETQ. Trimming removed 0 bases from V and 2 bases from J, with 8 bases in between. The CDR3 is CASSLEAGNYGYTF. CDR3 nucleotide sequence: TGCGCCAGCAGCTTGGAAGCGGGAAACTATGGCTACACCTTC.

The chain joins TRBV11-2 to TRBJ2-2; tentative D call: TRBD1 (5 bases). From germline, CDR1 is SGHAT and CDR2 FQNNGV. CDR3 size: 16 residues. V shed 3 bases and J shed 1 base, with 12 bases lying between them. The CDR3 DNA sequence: TGTGCCAGCAGCTTCAGGGTTTGGGGGAACACCGGGGAGCTGTTTTTT. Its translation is CASSFRVWGNTGELFF.